This paragraph covers one T cell receptor beta chain sequence. Its antigen is unknown. It has no much larger one-base neighbor in the sample; base qualities were not kept. The method behind the library was the immunoSEQ multiplex PCR assay. In TCRdb, the immuneACCESS table is reduced to in-frame sequences with V and J assigned. These tables do not hold every clone; where another copy was compared, an unresolved V gene accounts for under half, and the others remain unexplained. For this sample the table gives nearly 80,000 clones, of which about 92% were detected only once. In total, the top ten clones hold approximately 0.37% of the sample. The CDR3 measures 13 amino acids from cysteine to phenylalanine. The kept DNA is CDR3 alone, 39 bases in frame from the first base. CDR1 and CDR2, per the germline V gene, are SGHAT and FQNNGV. The germline ends are 10 bases apart after V is trimmed by 0 bases and J by 8 bases.

The source of the sample is a study of technical replicates of blood from a few donors (dated by TCRdb to about 2017). The chain was built from TRBV11-2 and TRBJ1-2; tentative D gene TRBD1, with 5 bases matching. Sequencing input: T cells isolated from PBMCs. The sequence was obtained from a human donor in good health. CDR3 region: CASSLDRGVGYTF. The base sequence is TGTGCCAGCAGCTTAGATCGGGGGGTAGGCTACACCTTC.